A single sample is the source of the 8 T cell receptor beta chains below, sequenced in a study of blood T cell repertoires in COVID-19. TCRdb's copy holds only in-frame clones and misses some; the assay was immunoSEQ multiplex PCR. Found here are 300,000 to 450,000 clones, roughly 84% of them singletons; the top ten hold approximately 1%. The sample consisted of PBMCs or T cells enriched from blood (not recorded which). These receptors all come from a woman between 25 and 40 years old who had recovered from COVID-19.

The chain uses TRBV6-5 and TRBJ1-2; the D is unclear. Germline lookup yields CDR1 MNHEY and CDR2 SVGAGI. CDR3 size: 14 residues. Trimming shortened V by 0 bases and J by 4 bases, and 9 bases separated the two germline ends. CDR3 nucleotide sequence: TGTGCCAGCAGTTACTCGATGGCAGGCTATGGCTACACCTTC. Its translation is CASSYSMAGYGYTF.

The gene calls are TRBV28 and TRBJ1-6; D may be TRBD1 (5 bases). The CDR3 loop spans 21 amino acids. Germline V CDR1 and CDR2: MDHEN, SYDVKM. With 6 bases removed from V and 8 bases from J, the gap between germline ends came to 35 bases. The CDR3: CASRQVEPSGFSGHRHSPLHF. The CDR3 nucleotides read TGTGCCAGCAGGCAGGTGGAGCCCTCAGGGTTTTCGGGCCACAGGCATTCACCCCTCCACTTT.

This chain links TRBV18 with TRBJ1-5; D not certain. The CDR3 extends over 16 amino acids. Germline-derived CDR1 and CDR2 are KGHSH and LQKENI. Trimming removed 1 base from V and 6 bases from J, with 16 bases in between. This chain's CDR3 is CASSPRSRGKGQPQHF. The CDR3 DNA sequence: TGTGCCAGCTCACCACGGTCTCGAGGGAAGGGTCAGCCCCAGCATTTT.

This clone has a single count. V is TRBV9 and J is TRBJ2-2; D gene ambiguous. CDR3 length equals 13 residues. V was pared by 6 bases and J by 1 base, with 7 bases between. Per germline, CDR1 SGDLS and CDR2 YYNGEE. The CDR3 bases are TGTGCCAGCACAGAGCGGAACACCGGGGAGCTGTTTTTT. This translates into CASTERNTGELFF.

This clone was seen a handful of times. The chain carries TRBV3-1 (or the pseudogene TRBV3-2) and TRBJ1-1; possible D gene TRBD1, 6 bases. CDR3 length equals 13 residues. V lost 4 bases, J lost 4 bases, and 10 bases lay in between. Per germline, CDR1 LGHDT and CDR2 YNNKEL (reference sequence). CDR3 in amino acids: CASSPRGSTEAFF. The CDR3 region has the DNA TGTGCCAGCAGCCCTAGGGGGAGCACTGAAGCTTTCTTT.

With respect to this clone: Other DNA sequences in the sample encode the same CDR3. This chain joins TRBV18 and TRBJ1-3, with D unclear. V was clipped by 3 bases and J by 2 bases, with 8 bases between them. The length of the CDR3 is 14 residues. Germline CDR1 KGHSH, CDR2 LQKENI. CDR3 loop: CASSPTGTGNTIYF. CDR3 in DNA: TGTGCCAGCTCACCGACCGGGACTGGAAACACCATATATTTT. Full variable domain (remainder filled in from reference TRBV18 and TRBJ1-3): NAGVMQNPRHLVRRRGQEARLRCSPMKGHSHVYWYRQLPEEGLKFMVYLQKENIIDESGMPKERFSAEFPKEGPSILRIQQVVRGDSAAYFCASSPTGTGNTIYFGEGSWLTVV.

The CDR3 here is CASSLPGGYSNQPQHF. As DNA, the CDR3 is TGTGCCAGCAGTCTCCCCGGGGGGTATAGCAATCAGCCCCAGCATTTT. The rearrangement uses TRBV28 and TRBJ1-5; possibly TRBD1 for D (5 bases). V was shortened by 5 bases and J by 0 bases, with 14 bases between the two germline ends. This CDR3 region has 16 residues. Per germline, CDR1 MDHEN and CDR2 SYDVKM.

The chain links TRBV27 to TRBJ2-7, with TRBD1 identical over 7 bases. Per germline, CDR1 MNHEY and CDR2 SMNVEV (reference sequence). The CDR3 consists of 15 residues. The ends lost 2 bases at V and 2 bases at J; junction bases unmatched: 6. The CDR3: CASSLGWTGTYEQYF. The CDR3 DNA sequence: TGTGCCAGCAGTTTAGGGTGGACAGGAACCTACGAGCAGTACTTC.